This T cell receptor beta chain was recorded in a study of T cell changes during pregnancy in multiple sclerosis. The repertoire was sequenced with immunoSEQ multiplex PCR; TCRdb's copy has only in-frame clones and lacks some. The sample yields 45,000 to 60,000 clones, 91% seen once. Trimming took 3 bases from V and 2 from J, leaving 12 bases between them. The germline CDR1 and CDR2 sequences are MDHEN and SYDVKM. The CDR3 loop spans 15 amino acids. V gene TRBV28 combines with J gene TRBJ2-3; TRBD1 is a possible D gene (5 bases). This clonotype was sampled from a female donor in good health, enrolled as a control in a pregnancy study. This specimen was peripheral blood, taken after pregnancy. The CDR3 DNA reads as TGTGCCAGCAGTTTCAGGTGGGGCGACACAGATACGCAGTATTTT. It translates to CASSFRWGDTDTQYF.